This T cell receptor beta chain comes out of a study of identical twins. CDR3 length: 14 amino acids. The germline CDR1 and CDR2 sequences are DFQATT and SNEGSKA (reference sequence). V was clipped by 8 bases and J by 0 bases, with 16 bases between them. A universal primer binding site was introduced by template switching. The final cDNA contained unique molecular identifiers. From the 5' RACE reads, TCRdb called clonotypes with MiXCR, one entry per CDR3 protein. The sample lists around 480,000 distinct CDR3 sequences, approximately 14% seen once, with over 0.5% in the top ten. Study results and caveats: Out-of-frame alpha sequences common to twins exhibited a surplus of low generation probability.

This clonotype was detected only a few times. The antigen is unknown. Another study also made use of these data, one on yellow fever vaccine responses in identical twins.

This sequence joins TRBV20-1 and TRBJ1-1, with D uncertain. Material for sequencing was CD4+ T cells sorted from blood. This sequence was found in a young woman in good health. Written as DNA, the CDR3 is TGCAGTCAAACGCAAGACCCCGTGAACACTGAAGCTTTCTTT. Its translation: CSQTQDPVNTEAFF.